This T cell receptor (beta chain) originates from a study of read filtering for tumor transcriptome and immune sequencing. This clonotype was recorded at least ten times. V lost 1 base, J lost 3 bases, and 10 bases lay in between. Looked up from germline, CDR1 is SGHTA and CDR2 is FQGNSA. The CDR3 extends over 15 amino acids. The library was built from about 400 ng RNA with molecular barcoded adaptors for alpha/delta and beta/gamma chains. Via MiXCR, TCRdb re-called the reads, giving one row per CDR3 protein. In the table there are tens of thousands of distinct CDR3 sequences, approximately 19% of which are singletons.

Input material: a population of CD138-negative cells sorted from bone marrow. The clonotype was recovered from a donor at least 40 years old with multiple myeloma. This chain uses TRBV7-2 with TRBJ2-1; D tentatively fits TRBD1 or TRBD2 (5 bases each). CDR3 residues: CASSLVFGGYNEQFF. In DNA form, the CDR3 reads TGTGCCAGCAGCTTAGTCTTTGGGGGCTACAATGAGCAGTTCTTC. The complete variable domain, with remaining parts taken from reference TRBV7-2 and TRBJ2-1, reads GAGVSQSPSNKVTEKGKDVELRCDPISGHTALYWYRQSLGQGLEFLIYFQGNSAPDKSGLPSDRFSAERTGGSVSTLTIQRTQQEDSAVYLCASSLVFGGYNEQFFGPGTRLTVL.